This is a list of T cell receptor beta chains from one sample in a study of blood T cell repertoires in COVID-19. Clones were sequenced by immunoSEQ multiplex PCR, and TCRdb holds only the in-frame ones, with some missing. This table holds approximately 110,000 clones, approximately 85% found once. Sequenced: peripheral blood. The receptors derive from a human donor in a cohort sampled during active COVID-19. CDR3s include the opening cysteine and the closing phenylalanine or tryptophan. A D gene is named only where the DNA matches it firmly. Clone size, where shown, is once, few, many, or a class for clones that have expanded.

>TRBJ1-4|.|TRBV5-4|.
TGTGCCAGCAGCCGAGGATCGGGAGGTAGCGAAAAACTGTTTTTT
CASSRGSGGSEKLFF
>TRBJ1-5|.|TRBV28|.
TGTGCCAGCAGTCTCTCCGGGATTAGCAATCAGCCCCAGCATTTT
CASSLSGISNQPQHF
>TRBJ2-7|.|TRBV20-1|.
TGCAGTGCTAGTCACAGGGGACTCACGGGCTACGAGCAGTACTTC
CSASHRGLTGYEQYF
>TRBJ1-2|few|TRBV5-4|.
TGTGCCAGCAGCTTCTTTTTGGGAGCGGAGTATGGCTACACCTTC
CASSFFLGAEYGYTF
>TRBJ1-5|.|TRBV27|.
TGTGCCAGCAGTTTAGTGGGCAGGGGTCAGCCCCAGCATTTT
CASSLVGRGQPQHF
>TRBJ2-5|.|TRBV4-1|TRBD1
TGCGCCAGCAGCCAAGGGAGGGACAGGCAAGAGACCCAGTACTTC
CASSQGRDRQETQYF
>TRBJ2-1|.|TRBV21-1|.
TGTGCCAGCAGCAAAATCGTGACAGGCAATGAGCAGTTCTTC
CASSKIVTGNEQFF
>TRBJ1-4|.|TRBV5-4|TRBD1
TGTGCCAGCAGCCACCGGGACAGGCTTGAAAAACTGTTTTTT
CASSHRDRLEKLFF
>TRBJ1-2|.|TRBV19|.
TGTGCCAGTAGCCCTTTGGGAGGGCGCGACTATGGCTACACCTTC
CASSPLGGRDYGYTF
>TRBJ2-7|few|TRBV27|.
TGTGCCAGCAGTTTATCGACCGCAGCGGAGAGGTACGAGCAGTACTTC
CASSLSTAAERYEQYF
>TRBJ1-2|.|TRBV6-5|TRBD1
TGTGCCAGCAGTTACGGGCAGGGGGCGTGGGGCTACACCTTC
CASSYGQGAWGYTF
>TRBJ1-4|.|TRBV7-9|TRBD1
TGTGCCAGCAACAGGGGGCGGGAAAAACTGTTTTTT
CASNRGREKLFF
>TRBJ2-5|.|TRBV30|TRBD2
TGTGCCTGGAGACCCGGGACTAGCGGGAGCGAGACCCAGTACTTC
CAWRPGTSGSETQYF
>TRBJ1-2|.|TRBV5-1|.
TGCGCCAGCAGCTCTCAGGGGAACTATGGCTACACCTTC
CASSSQGNYGYTF
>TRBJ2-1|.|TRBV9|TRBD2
TGTGCCAGCAGCGTAGAGGGACTAGAATCCAATGAGCAGTTCTTC
CASSVEGLESNEQFF
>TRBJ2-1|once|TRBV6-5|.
TGTGCCAGCAGACCAGAAAAAGACAGTGAGCAGTTCTTC
CASRPEKDSEQFF
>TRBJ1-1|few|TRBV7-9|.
TGTGCCAGCAGCTCACAGGGCCCTAACACTGAAGCTTTCTTT
CASSSQGPNTEAFF
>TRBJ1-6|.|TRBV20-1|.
TGCAGTGCTAGATCCGGGACCCTCCACTTT
CSARSGTLHF
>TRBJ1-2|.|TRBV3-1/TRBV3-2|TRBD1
TGTGCCAGCAGCCAAGGGATTACAGGGGGCGGTGGCTACACCTTC
CASSQGITGGGGYTF
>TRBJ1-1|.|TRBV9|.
TGTGCCAGCAGCCTAACAGTGAACACTGAAGCTTTCTTT
CASSLTVNTEAFF
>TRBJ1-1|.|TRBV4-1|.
TGCGCCAGCAGCCAAGATAAGGGGGGGGGTATCCCTGAAGCTTTCTTT
CASSQDKGGGIPEAFF
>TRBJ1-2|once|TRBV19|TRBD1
TGTGCCAGCAGTACCCCTCCGACAGGGATCTATGGCTACACCTTC
CASSTPPTGIYGYTF
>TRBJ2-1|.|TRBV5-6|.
TGTGCCAGCGGACTGGCGGGTAATCCCTACAATGAGCAGTTCTTC
CASGLAGNPYNEQFF
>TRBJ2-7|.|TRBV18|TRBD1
TGTGCCAGCTCACCTTCTCAGGGGGCACCCTACGAGCAGTACTTC
CASSPSQGAPYEQYF
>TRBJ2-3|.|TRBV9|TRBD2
TGTGCCAGCAGCGTAGCTGGGGGACTAGCGGGAGACCGTGATACGCAGTATTTT
CASSVAGGLAGDRDTQYF
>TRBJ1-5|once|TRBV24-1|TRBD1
TGTGCCACCAGTGACTATATCCACCGGGGACAGAACCTCTATAGCAATCAGCCCCAGCATTTT
CATSDYIHRGQNLYSNQPQHF
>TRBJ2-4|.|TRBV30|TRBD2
TGTGCCTGTGGACTAGCGGCCGGGGGCGTCAAAAACATTCAGTACTTC
CACGLAAGGVKNIQYF
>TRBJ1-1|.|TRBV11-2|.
TGTGCCAGCAGCTCAAGAAGCCCCCGACAGGCGAACACTGAAGCTTTCTTT
CASSSRSPRQANTEAFF
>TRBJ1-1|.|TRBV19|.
TGTGCCAGTAGTTCCCACGGGAATACAAGGAACACTGAAGCTTTCTTT
CASSSHGNTRNTEAFF
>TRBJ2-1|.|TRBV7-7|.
TGTGCTAGCAGCCCTTCGAGTGTCTACAATGAGCAGTTCTTC
CASSPSSVYNEQFF
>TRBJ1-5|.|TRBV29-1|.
TGCAGCGTTGAAGCACGGCCCAGCCATAGAGGGCAGCCCCAGCATTTT
CSVEARPSHRGQPQHF
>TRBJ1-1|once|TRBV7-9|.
TGTGCCAGCAGCTCAGCAGGGAGCACTGAAGCTTTCTTT
CASSSAGSTEAFF
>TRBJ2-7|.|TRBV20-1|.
TGCAGTTCGGGCAGGGGCGACGAGCAGTACTTC
CSSGRGDEQYF
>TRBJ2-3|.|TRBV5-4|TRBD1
TGTGCCAGCAGCTTGCCGGGGACAGGGGCCACAGATACGCAGTATTTT
CASSLPGTGATDTQYF
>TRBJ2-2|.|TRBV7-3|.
TGTGCCAGCAGCTTAAGACCGGAGAGGGTGAACACCGGGGAGCTGTTTTTT
CASSLRPERVNTGELFF
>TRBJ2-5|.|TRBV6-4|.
TGTGCCAGCAGTGAGCGGCAAGAGACCCAGTACTTC
CASSERQETQYF
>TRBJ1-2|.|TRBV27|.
TGTGCCAGCAGACCCTCGACTGGCTATGGCTACACCTTC
CASRPSTGYGYTF
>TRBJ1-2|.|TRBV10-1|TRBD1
TGCGCCAGCAGCTCCGGGACAGACTATGGCTACACCTTC
CASSSGTDYGYTF
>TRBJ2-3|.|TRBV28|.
TGTGCCAGCAGGGGGAGTACCACAGATACGCAGTATTTT
CASRGSTTDTQYF
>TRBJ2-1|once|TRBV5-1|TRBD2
TGCGCCAGCAGCTTGGGACTAGCGGGATACTCCTACAATGAGCAGTTCTTC
CASSLGLAGYSYNEQFF
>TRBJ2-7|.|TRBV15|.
TGTGCCACCTCATCGGGGTGGTCCTACGAGCAGTACTTC
CATSSGWSYEQYF
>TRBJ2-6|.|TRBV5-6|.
TGTGCCAGCAGCTTTTTATCTGGGGCCAACGTCCTGACTTTC
CASSFLSGANVLTF
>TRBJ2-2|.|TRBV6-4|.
TGTGCCAGCAGTCCCAACTGGAACACCGGGGAGCTGTTTTTT
CASSPNWNTGELFF
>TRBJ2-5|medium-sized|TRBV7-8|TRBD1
TGTGCCAGCAGCTTAGATCCAGGGGGACAGGACAAAGAGACCCAGTACTTC
CASSLDPGGQDKETQYF
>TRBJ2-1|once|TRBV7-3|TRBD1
TGTGCCAGCAGCCTTCGACAGGGCACCGTGCAGTTCTTC
CASSLRQGTVQFF
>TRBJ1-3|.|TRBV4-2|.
TGTGCCAGCAGTACGGGGGGCCCGAGCTCTGGAAACACCATATATTTT
CASSTGGPSSGNTIYF
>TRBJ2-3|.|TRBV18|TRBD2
TGTGCCAGCTCCATAGCGGGACCCAGCACAGATACGCAGTATTTT
CASSIAGPSTDTQYF
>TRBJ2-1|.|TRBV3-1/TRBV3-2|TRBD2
TGTGCCAGCAGCCGGGGACTAGCGGACAATGAGCAGTTCTTC
CASSRGLADNEQFF
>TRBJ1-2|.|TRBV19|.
TGTGCCAGTAGTACGCAGGGTCAATTGAACTATGGCTACACCTTC
CASSTQGQLNYGYTF
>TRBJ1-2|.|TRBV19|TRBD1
TGTGCCAGTAGTACTGGGACGACAGGGAAATATGGCTACACCTTC
CASSTGTTGKYGYTF
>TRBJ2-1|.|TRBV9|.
TGTGCCAGCAGCGTAGAGGCCGGACAGCACTACAATGAGCAGTTCTTC
CASSVEAGQHYNEQFF
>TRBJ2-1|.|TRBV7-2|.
TGTGCCAGCAGCTTGGCCCTCAGAGGTGAGCAGTTCTTC
CASSLALRGEQFF